These 22 T cell receptor beta chains originate from one sample sequenced in a study of naive and memory T cell subsets. Both TRBC1 and TRBC2 were covered by a beta constant-region primer of two equimolar oligonucleotides. TCRdb re-analysed the UMI-ligation and nested PCR reads in MiXCR, keeping a single row per CDR3 protein. In the table there are some 100,000 distinct CDR3 sequences, more than 6.5% of which are singletons. Input material: central memory CD4+ T cells from blood. These receptors were taken from a human donor in good health.

This clonotype was picked up a small number of times. V and J are TRBV2 and TRBJ1-5, with 7 bases that match TRBD1. The CDR3 runs 15 residues. With 6 bases clipped from V and 0 bases from J, the junction kept 5 bases outside the gene matches. From germline, CDR1 is SNHLY and CDR2 FYNNEI. CDR3 DNA: TGTGCCAGCAGGGAACAGGGGATTAGCAATCAGCCCCAGCATTTT. This gives the protein CASREQGISNQPQHF. The full variable domain, completed using reference TRBV2 and TRBJ1-5, is EPEVTQTPSHQVTQMGQEVILRCVPISNHLYFYWYRQILGQKVEFLVSFYNNEISEKSEIFDDQFSVERPDGSNFTLKIRSTKLEDSAMYFCASREQGISNQPQHFGDGTRLSIL.

This clonotype was recorded many times. The chain recombines TRBV12-3 or TRBV12-4 with TRBJ1-1; D might be TRBD1 (6 bases). V was trimmed by 2 bases and J by 4 bases, leaving 8 bases between them. This CDR3 region has 13 residues. For the CDR3, the DNA is TGTGCCAGCAGTTTACAGGGGCCCACTGAAGCTTTCTTT. Translating it yields CASSLQGPTEAFF.

The rearrangement joins TRBV11-2 to TRBJ1-1, with D hard to call. The CDR3 spans 17 residues. CDR1 SGHAT and CDR2 FQNNGV come from the germline V gene. V lost 2 bases, J lost 6 bases, and 22 bases lay in between. The DNA of the CDR3 is TGTGCCAGCAGCTTATGGTGGAGGGATGTAAAACGGGCTGAAGCTTTCTTT. Protein sequence: CASSLWWRDVKRAEAFF.

This clonotype was counted a few times. The chain has TRBV15 and TRBJ2-2; D is possibly TRBD2 (5 bases). Germline CDR1 reads LNHNV; CDR2 reads YYDKDF (reference sequence). V shed 4 bases and J shed 3 bases, with 15 bases lying between them. CDR3 length equals 16 residues. CDR3 bases: TGTGCCACCAGCAACCTAGGCGGGCTTCACACCGGGGAGCTGTTTTTT. The encoded protein is CATSNLGGLHTGELFF. The whole variable domain, filled in from reference TRBV15 and TRBJ2-2, reads DAMVIQNPRYQVTQFGKPVTLSCSQTLNHNVMYWYQQKSSQAPKLLFHYYDKDFNNEADTPDNFQSRRPNTSFCFLDIRSPGLGDTAMYLCATSNLGGLHTGELFFGEGSRLTVL.

In this sample, this clonotype turned up many times. This chain connects TRBV7-2 to TRBJ1-5; perhaps TRBD1 as D (5 bases). In germline, CDR1 is SGHTA, CDR2 FQGNSA. The CDR3 loop spans 17 amino acids. The V and J ends lost 1 base and 0 bases respectively, with 13 bases between them. CDR3 coding DNA: TGTGCCAGCAGCTTAGTACAGGCAGGGAATAGCAATCAGCCCCAGCATTTT. It codes for CASSLVQAGNSNQPQHF.

This clonotype showed up just a few times. V is TRBV12-3 or TRBV12-4 and J is TRBJ2-2; 10 nucleotides agree with TRBD2. This CDR3 spans 15 amino acids. Unmatched junction bases numbered 3, after V lost 5 bases and J lost 3 bases. The CDR3 coding sequence is TGTGCCAGCAGTGGACTAGCGGTTGACACCGGGGAGCTGTTTTTT. Translated, it gives CASSGLAVDTGELFF.

In its sample, this clonotype was seen a few times. The chain couples TRBV7-3 to TRBJ2-1; D might be TRBD1 (5 bases). The CDR3 has 17 residues. In germline, CDR1 is SGHTA, CDR2 FQGTGA. The V gene lost 4 bases and the J gene lost 2 bases, with 18 bases spanning the gap. Here the CDR3 reads CASSSSRGQSTYNEQFF. The CDR3 bases are TGTGCCAGCAGCTCATCTAGAGGACAATCAACCTACAATGAGCAGTTCTTC.

This clonotype was found many times. The V gene is TRBV11-2, the J gene TRBJ2-1, with D possibly being TRBD2 (6 bases). Germline CDR1 reads SGHAT; CDR2 reads FQNNGV. The ends were cut back, 2 bases at V and 0 bases at J, with 14 bases in the middle. The CDR3 covers 17 residues. Here the CDR3 reads CASSLLSGGNSYNEQFF. In DNA form, the CDR3 reads TGTGCCAGCAGCTTATTGTCCGGGGGAAACTCCTACAATGAGCAGTTCTTC.

This clonotype was seen at least ten times. The chain couples TRBV5-4 to TRBJ2-3, with 9 bases matching TRBD2. The junction had 3 bases not matched to a gene; V was cut back by 1 base and J by 0 bases. The length of the CDR3 is 16 residues. Per germline, CDR1 SGHNT and CDR2 YYREEE (reference sequence). The CDR3 protein is CASSLSGRSSTDTQYF. The CDR3 nucleotides are TGTGCCAGCAGCTTGAGCGGGAGGTCTAGCACAGATACGCAGTATTTT.

By share, this clonotype ranks as medium-sized. The chain is built from TRBV7-6 and TRBJ2-5; D uncertain. The CDR3 has 10 residues. Germline CDR1 reads SGHVS; CDR2 reads FNYEAQ. Trimming took 8 bases from V and 2 from J, leaving 3 bases between them. The CDR3 reads CASGQETQYF. DNA for the CDR3: TGTGCCAGCGGACAAGAGACCCAGTACTTC. Combining the CDR3 with reference TRBV7-6 and TRBJ2-5 gives the whole variable domain GAGVSQSPRYKVTKRGQDVALRCDPISGHVSLYWYRQALGQGPEFLTYFNYEAQQDKSGLPNDRFSAERPEGSISTLTIQRTEQRDSAMYRCASGQETQYFGPGTRLLVL.

This clonotype was found many times. The gene calls are TRBV14 and TRBJ1-1, with D uncertain. The germline CDR1 and CDR2 sequences are SGHDN and FVKESK. V was pared by 3 bases and J by 1 base, with 12 bases between. CDR3 length: 15 residues. The CDR3 nucleotides are TGTGCCAGCAGCCATCTACAAGGCCCGAACACTGAAGCTTTCTTT. The encoded protein is CASSHLQGPNTEAFF.

This clonotype was observed at least ten times. The chain combines TRBV29-1 with TRBJ1-1; D is unclear. CDR1 is SQVTM and CDR2 is ANQGSEA in the germline V gene. Trimming stripped 7 bases from V and 0 bases from J, with 15 bases between. CDR3 length: 14 amino acids. Here the CDR3 reads CSAERVILNTEAFF. CDR3 coding DNA: TGCAGCGCCGAGAGAGTCATTTTGAACACTGAAGCTTTCTTT. Full variable domain (rest looked up from reference TRBV29-1 and TRBJ1-1): SAVISQKPSRDICQRGTSLTIQCQVDSQVTMMFWYRQQPGQSLTLIATANQGSEATYESGFVIDKFPISRPNLTFSTLTVSNMSPEDSSIYLCSAERVILNTEAFFGQGTRLTVV.

This clonotype came up many times. The rearrangement uses TRBV12-3 or TRBV12-4 and TRBJ2-1, with D possibly being TRBD2 (6 bases). The CDR3 is 16 amino acids. Deletions cut 5 bases from V and 10 bases from J, with 24 bases between. The CDR3 region is CASSPSVPGLKGEQFF. In nucleotides, the CDR3 is TGTGCCAGCAGTCCTAGTGTCCCGGGACTTAAGGGAGAGCAGTTCTTC.

This chain uses TRBV7-2 with TRBJ1-1, with D unresolved. Germline V gene sequence: CDR1 SGHTA, CDR2 FQGNSA. The CDR3 is 13 residues long. V was cut by 5 bases and J by 6 bases, with 13 bases left in between. For the CDR3, the DNA is TGTGCCAGCAGCCAATTTGGCCTGGCTGAAGCTTTCTTT. Its protein is CASSQFGLAEAFF.

This clonotype showed up just a few times. The chain employs TRBV5-1 and TRBJ2-1; 7 nucleotides agree with TRBD1. V trimming: 6 bases; J trimming: 6 bases; junction bases outside the gene matches: 6. Germline CDR1 SGHRS, CDR2 YFSETQ. This CDR3 has 13 amino acids. Written as DNA, the CDR3 is TGCGCCAGCACCTTTGCAGGGGGCAATGAGCAGTTCTTC. This encodes CASTFAGGNEQFF.

This clonotype was seen more than once but under ten times. The chain recombines TRBV11-2 with TRBJ1-1; 11 bases align to TRBD1. This CDR3 region has 16 residues. Germline V gene data show CDR1 as SGHAT and CDR2 as FQNNGV. Losses at the gene ends were 5 bases for V and 3 bases for J; bases not matched to a gene: 8. The CDR3 DNA is TGTGCCAGCAGCGCACGGGACAGGGGGTCGTACACTGAAGCTTTCTTT. Amino acid sequence: CASSARDRGSYTEAFF. The variable domain in full, with the rest retrieved from reference TRBV11-2 and TRBJ1-1, is EAGVAQSPRYKIIEKRQSVAFWCNPISGHATLYWYQQILGQGPKLLIQFQNNGVVDDSQLPKDRFSAERLKGVDSTLKIQPAKLEDSAVYLCASSARDRGSYTEAFFGQGTRLTVV.

This clonotype has a count of ten or more. This rearrangement joins TRBV9 to TRBJ1-6; 9 bases fit TRBD1. This CDR3 is 13 amino acids long. V lost 5 bases to trimming and J lost 9 bases; unmatched junction nucleotides: 3. The germline gives CDR1 SGDLS, CDR2 YYNGEE. The CDR3 DNA sequence: TGTGCCAGCAGGGGACAGGGAGGTTCACCCCTCCACTTT. Translated: CASRGQGGSPLHF. Combining the CDR3 with reference TRBV9 and TRBJ1-6 gives the whole variable domain DSGVTQTPKHLITATGQRVTLRCSPRSGDLSVYWYQQSLDQGLQFLIQYYNGEERAKGNILERFSAQQFPDLHSELNLSSLELGDSALYFCASRGQGGSPLHFGNGTRLTVT.

This clonotype showed up many times. This chain connects TRBV6-6 to TRBJ1-5, with unresolved D. Trimming cost V 5 bases and J 0 bases, with 8 bases left between them. Germline V gene data show CDR1 as MNHNY and CDR2 as SVGAGI (reference sequence). This CDR3 has 14 residues. Here the CDR3 reads CASSPGDSNQPQHF. The CDR3 nucleotides are TGTGCCAGCAGTCCTGGGGATAGCAATCAGCCCCAGCATTTT.

This clonotype was seen more than once but under ten times. Here the CDR3 DNA reads TGTGCCAGCAGTTTGCTCAGTAGCTCCTACAATGAGCAGTTCTTC. Residues: CASSLLSSSYNEQFF. This sequence joins TRBV12-3 or TRBV12-4 and TRBJ2-1; no reliable D call. Deletions cut 3 bases from V and 0 bases from J, with 9 bases between. This CDR3 spans 15 amino acids.

This chain links TRBV2 with TRBJ1-6; D is ambiguous. Germline values: CDR1 SNHLY, CDR2 FYNNEI. This CDR3 is 14 amino acids long. Deletions cut 6 bases from V and 8 bases from J, with 14 bases between. The CDR3 nucleotides read TGTGCCAGCAGACCCACTCGGGCTGATTCACCCCTCCACTTT. Its protein product is CASRPTRADSPLHF. The full variable domain, its missing parts supplied by reference TRBV2 and TRBJ1-6, is EPEVTQTPSHQVTQMGQEVILRCVPISNHLYFYWYRQILGQKVEFLVSFYNNEISEKSEIFDDQFSVERPDGSNFTLKIRSTKLEDSAMYFCASRPTRADSPLHFGNGTRLTVT.

The CDR3 coding sequence is TGTGCCAGCAGCCAAGGATGGACCGGGGAGCTGTTTTTT. Its protein is CASSQGWTGELFF. The chain recombines TRBV3-1 with TRBJ2-2; D gene unclear. Trimming removed 1 base at V and 5 bases at J, with 5 bases between. Germline CDR1 is LGHDT and CDR2 is YNNKEL (reference sequence). The CDR3 contains 13 residues. Full variable domain (remainder filled in from reference TRBV3-1 and TRBJ2-2): DTAVSQTPKYLVTQMGNDKSIKCEQNLGHDTMYWYKQDSKKFLKIMFSYNNKELIINETVPNRFSPKSPDKAHLNLHINSLELGDSAVYFCASSQGWTGELFFGEGSRLTVL.

In its sample, this clonotype was seen many times. The CDR3 nucleotides are TGTGCCAGCAGCTTCCGGGACAGGGCTTTCTTT. It translates to CASSFRDRAFF. This chain joins TRBV5-6 and TRBJ1-1; 8 bases are shared with TRBD1. CDR3 length: 11 residues. V lost 2 bases, J lost 11 bases, and 2 bases stayed unmatched. In germline, CDR1 is SGHDT, CDR2 YYEEEE.